This TCR beta chain was identified in a study of blood T cell repertoires in COVID-19. Looking at the study overall: Researchers got acute and convalescent COVID-19 samples from the United States, Italy and Spain. T cells, B-cell-depleted T cells, or PBMCs provided the cDNA or gDNA that served as material.

In the original workflow: Reference gene primer amplification gave nucleated cell count estimates. Sequencing used immunoSEQ multiplex PCR; TCRdb keeps in-frame clones, though not all of them. The V and J calls and the clone size are those of that table, but D and trimming were determined from the DNA. The sample yields roughly 250,000 clones, roughly 84% seen once. Germline lookup yields CDR1 MGHRA and CDR2 YSYEKL. This CDR3 comprises 15 residues. V lost 4 bases and J 3 bases, leaving 15 bases between the germline ends. This TCR was recovered from a woman aged 40 to 50 who had recovered from COVID-19. The genes are TRBV4-1 and TRBJ1-2; the D gene is possibly TRBD1 (6 bases). Sequencing was performed on peripheral blood. CDR3 coding DNA: TGCGCCAGCAGCCCAAACAGGGAGCTGTACTATGGCTACACCTTC. As protein: CASSPNRELYYGYTF.